The clone carrying this T cell receptor (beta chain) was counted a few times. Trimming left V 7 bases short and J 1 base short, with 10 bases between. The CDR3 length is 13 residues. This record belongs to a study of T cells in localized non-small cell lung cancer. Sequencing used immunoSEQ multiplex PCR; TCRdb keeps in-frame clones, though not all of them. Among 900 to 1,300 clones listed, around 18% were seen once. This clonotype was sampled from a female donor aged 60 or older with stage I squamous cell lung carcinoma. Here the sequenced sample was lung tumor tissue, taken before any cancer treatment. V and J are TRBV23-1 and TRBJ1-1; perhaps TRBD1 as D (6 bases). TRBV23-1 is an open reading frame whose function is uncertain. The CDR3 DNA follows: TGCGCCAGCACCCCGGACAGGAACACTGAAGCTTTCTTT. Its protein is CASTPDRNTEAFF.